The sequence of this T cell receptor (beta chain) was determined in a study of T cells in Graves' hyperthyroidism and ophthalmopathy. Study-wide background: Before any treatment, at initial diagnosis, peripheral blood was collected.

It was uncontrolled infection, other autoimmune disease, pregnancy or lactation that excluded patients. Overall study results and limits: Before onset, by a median of around six months, the model predicted ophthalmopathy.

RNA transcripts gave rise to amplified TCR beta CDR3 regions. The TCR CDR3 was amplified in a first-round RT-PCR using the HTBI primer set. MiXCR, run by TCRdb on the multiplex PCR reads, gives a single entry per CDR3 protein. The sample carries a few hundred thousand distinct CDR3 sequences, roughly 15% recorded once. This clonotype was recorded many times. Its specificity is not known. Per the germline V gene, CDR1 is MNHNS and CDR2 is SASEGT. This CDR3 has 15 amino acids. J lost 7 bases, V lost 5 bases, and 11 bases had no gene match. The clonotype was recovered from a woman in her twenties or thirties with Graves' ophthalmopathy. Material: blood. The chain is built from TRBV6-1 and TRBJ2-1, with 7 bases identical to TRBD2. CDR3 residues: CASSSRDYGTNEQFF. The CDR3 nucleotides are TGTGCCAGCAGTTCCCGGGACTATGGAACGAATGAGCAGTTCTTC.